These 9 T cell receptor beta chains share one sample of origin, sequenced in a study of T cell responses to AZD1222 COVID-19 vaccine. This table comes from immunoSEQ multiplex PCR, and its TCRdb copy is limited to in-frame clones, with some not included. The sample yields around 120,000 clones, around 89% seen once. The sequencing here drew on peripheral blood, taken 28 days after the second AZD1222 dose. The receptors derive from an adult who received the AZD1222 COVID-19 vaccine.

The chain has TRBV19 and TRBJ2-7; D unresolved. Deletions cut 5 bases from V and 3 bases from J, with 11 bases between. CDR1 and CDR2 from the germline V gene are LNHDA and SQIVND (reference sequence). The CDR3 length is 13 residues. This CDR3 reads CASSLYPHYEQYF. Written as DNA, the CDR3 is TGTGCCAGTAGTCTCTACCCCCACTACGAGCAGTACTTC. Full variable domain (missing parts from reference TRBV19 and TRBJ2-7): DGGITQSPKYLFRKEGQNVTLSCEQNLNHDAMYWYRQDPGQGLRLIYYSQIVNDFQKGDIAEGYSVSREKKESFPLTVTSAQKNPTAFYLCASSLYPHYEQYFGPGTRLTVT.

This chain uses TRBV7-8 with TRBJ1-5; D not certain. The V gene's germline CDR1 is SGHVS and CDR2 FQNEAQ. V dropped 8 bases and J dropped 0 bases, with 5 bases sitting between them. This CDR3 region has 12 residues. CDR3 protein: CASGVSNQPQHF. The CDR3 DNA follows: TGTGCCAGCGGGGTTAGCAATCAGCCCCAGCATTTT.

CDR3 nucleotides: TGTGCCAGCAGCCGACAGGGGGGTGAGACCCAGTACTTC. Protein sequence: CASSRQGGETQYF. The genes are TRBV7-3 and TRBJ2-5; the match to TRBD1 covers 9 bases. V dropped 5 bases and J dropped 5; count of bases not matched to a gene: 3. CDR1 and CDR2 from the germline V gene are SGHTA and FQGTGA. The CDR3 totals 13 residues.

The rearrangement links TRBV4-2 to TRBJ2-1, with D possibly being TRBD2 (5 bases). Germline V lookup: CDR1 LGHNA, CDR2 YNFKEQ. The CDR3 has 16 amino acids. The V end was cut by 3 bases, the J end by 7 bases, with 19 bases between. The CDR3 region has the DNA TGTGCCAGCAGCCACCAAAGGTCGGGGTCTGGGAATGAGCAGTTCTTC. Translated, it gives CASSHQRSGSGNEQFF.

V and J are TRBV28 and TRBJ1-2, with D unclear. The V gene's germline CDR1 is MDHEN and CDR2 SYDVKM. Deletions cut 6 bases from V and 2 bases from J, with 13 bases between. This CDR3 contains 14 residues. The CDR3 here is CASRSPSLNYGYTF. The CDR3 DNA reads TGTGCCAGCAGGTCCCCCAGCCTGAACTATGGCTACACCTTC.

The CDR3 is CASCPHRATPNCNSPLHF. Written as DNA, the CDR3 is TGTGCCAGCTGTCCCCACAGGGCCACACCAAACTGTAATTCACCCCTCCACTTT. V gene TRBV6-6 combines with J gene TRBJ1-6, with D maybe TRBD1 (6 bases). The V end was cut by 8 bases, the J end by 6 bases, with 26 bases between. This CDR3 region has 18 residues. Per the germline V gene, CDR1 is MNHNY and CDR2 is SVGAGI (reference sequence).

The CDR3 reads CASSIQRNYGYTF. CDR3 bases: TGTGCCAGTAGTATACAGCGGAACTATGGCTACACCTTC. V and J are TRBV19 and TRBJ1-2; D gene unclear. Trimming shortened V by 2 bases and J by 2 bases, and 6 bases separated the two germline ends. The CDR3 totals 13 residues. Germline CDR1 and CDR2: LNHDA and SQIVND (reference sequence).

This chain uses TRBV27 with TRBJ1-5; no definite D call. The V end was cut by 2 bases, the J end by 1 base, with 9 bases between. This CDR3 has 15 amino acids. The V gene's germline CDR1 is MNHEY and CDR2 SMNVEV (reference sequence). For the CDR3, the DNA is TGTGCCAGCAGTTTAAACAGCCGAAGCAATCAGCCCCAGCATTTT. Amino acid sequence: CASSLNSRSNQPQHF.

CDR3 in DNA: TGTGCCAGCAACCGCGGGGGTTTTAACGCATCACCCCTCCACTTT. Its translation is CASNRGGFNASPLHF. The chain links TRBV11-2 to TRBJ1-6, with D possibly TRBD1 on 5 matching bases. The CDR3 loop spans 15 amino acids. V was clipped by 7 bases and J by 10 bases, with 20 bases between them. Germline V gene sequence: CDR1 SGHAT, CDR2 FQNNGV.